This is a list of T cell receptor beta chains from one sample in a study of blood T cells in healthy people across ages. One entry per CDR3 protein, called by TCRdb with MiXCR from the 5' RACE reads. The sample carries 800,000 or so distinct CDR3 sequences, about 62% recorded once. What was sequenced was blood. The receptors here all came from a young man in good health. The CDR3 runs from the conserved cysteine through the conserved F or W. D genes are given only for firm matches. Clone size is given for some rows only: seen once, a few or many times, or a class if the clone is expanded.

TRBV20-1,-,TRBJ2-3,TRBD2,TGCAGTGCCCTGGGAGGGGGCACAGATACGCAGTATTTT,CSALGGGTDTQYF
TRBV21-1,few,TRBJ1-5,-,TGTGCCAGCAGCAAAGCCCGGCTCGGCAAGCCCCAGCATTTT,CASSKARLGKPQHF
TRBV6-4,-,TRBJ2-1,-,TGTGCCAGCAGCGGGGACACCTACAATGAGCAGTTCTTC,CASSGDTYNEQFF
TRBV6-5,-,TRBJ2-7,-,TGTGCCAGCAGTTACTCGTCGGTGCCTACTCTATACGAGCAGTACTTC,CASSYSSVPTLYEQYF
TRBV20-1,-,TRBJ2-3,TRBD2,TGCAGTGCCACCACCCAGCGGGGGCGATACACAGATACGCAGTATTTT,CSATTQRGRYTDTQYF
TRBV6-2/TRBV6-3,many,TRBJ1-5,-,TGTGCCAGCAGTTACACGTCAAATCAGCCCCAGCATTTT,CASSYTSNQPQHF
TRBV7-9,-,TRBJ2-1,TRBD2,TGTGCCAGCAGCCCTGGGGGGGTTGGGACCTACAATGAGCGGTTCTTC,CASSPGGVGTYNERFF
TRBV7-2,-,TRBJ2-5,-,TGTGCCAGCAGCTTGGCCCCAGAGACCCAGTACTTC,CASSLAPETQYF
TRBV6-4,few,TRBJ2-3,TRBD2,TGTGCCACCTCTAGCGGGGGGCCTCTAGATACGCAGTATTTT,CATSSGGPLDTQYF
TRBV9,-,TRBJ2-7,-,TGTGCCAGCAGCGTAGGGGATTTGGTCGCGGGCAGCTCCTACAATGAGCAGTACTTC,CASSVGDLVAGSSYNEQYF
TRBV6-2/TRBV6-3,-,TRBJ2-4,-,TGTGCCAGCAGTTACTCCCAATTTGGCACGGTAGCCAAAAACATTCAGTACTTC,CASSYSQFGTVAKNIQYF
TRBV10-3,once,TRBJ2-5,TRBD1,TGTGCCTCGAGGGACAGGGGATACCAAGAGACCCAGTACTTC,CASRDRGYQETQYF
TRBV4-3,-,TRBJ2-7,-,TGCGCCAGCAACTTGACGCACTCCTACGAGCAGTACTTC,CASNLTHSYEQYF
TRBV11-2,-,TRBJ2-5,-,TGTGCCAGCAGCCCCAACCGCGGACCGATCCAAGAGACCCAGTACTTC,CASSPNRGPIQETQYF
TRBV6-5,few,TRBJ1-5,-,TGTGCCAGCAGCTATCAAGGACAGCCCCAGCATTTT,CASSYQGQPQHF
TRBV4-3,few,TRBJ2-1,-,TGCGCCAGCAGCCAAACAGGGAGGACCACCTACAATGAGCAGTTCTTC,CASSQTGRTTYNEQFF
TRBV27,-,TRBJ2-7,-,TGTGCCAGCAGTTTATACGGGTCCTACGAGCAGTACTTC,CASSLYGSYEQYF
TRBV5-1,-,TRBJ2-7,-,TGCGCCAGCAGCTCCGGGACAAGGCGTACCTACGAGCAGTACTTC,CASSSGTRRTYEQYF
TRBV4-3,-,TRBJ2-4,-,TGCGCCAGCAGCCCGTCAGAAGGGGGTTTGAACATTCAGTACTTC,CASSPSEGGLNIQYF
TRBV6-2/TRBV6-3,-,TRBJ2-1,-,TGTGCCAGCAGTTACGGGGGGTTCAACAATGAGCAGTTCTTC,CASSYGGFNNEQFF
TRBV11-2,-,TRBJ2-3,-,TGTGCCAGCAGCTCGACGCCGGGCGCCACAGATACGCAGTATTTT,CASSSTPGATDTQYF
TRBV4-1,-,TRBJ1-5,-,TGCGCCAGCAGCCAAGTCGGGTTCGGTCAGCCCCAGCATTTT,CASSQVGFGQPQHF
TRBV20-1,-,TRBJ2-1,TRBD2,TGCAGTGCTAGCGACGAGCGGGGGCCCTCCTACAATGAGCAGTTCTTC,CSASDERGPSYNEQFF
TRBV20-1,-,TRBJ2-7,-,TGCAGTGCTAGAGATTATCGGATTCCCTCCTACGAGCAGTACTTC,CSARDYRIPSYEQYF
TRBV29-1,-,TRBJ1-2,-,TGCAGCGTTCCACGTTTGGATGGCTACACCTTC,CSVPRLDGYTF
TRBV7-9,once,TRBJ2-5,-,TGTGCCAGCAGCTGCGCCCCAACCGTCCAGGCGACCAAAGAGACCCAGTACTTC,CASSCAPTVQATKETQYF
TRBV12-3/TRBV12-4,few,TRBJ2-7,-,TGTGCCAGCAGTAAAACAGGCTACTACGAGCAGTACTTC,CASSKTGYYEQYF
TRBV6-1,-,TRBJ2-5,TRBD1,TGTGCCAGCAGAGGACAGGGTGCAGAGACCCAGTACTTC,CASRGQGAETQYF
TRBV7-2,few,TRBJ2-3,-,TGTGCCAGCAGCTTAGCGGCAACTAGCACAGATACGCAGTATTTT,CASSLAATSTDTQYF
TRBV25-1,-,TRBJ2-5,-,TGTGCCAGCAGTCTCCTAAACCAAGAGACCCAGTACTTC,CASSLLNQETQYF
TRBV7-2,-,TRBJ2-5,TRBD1,TGTGCCAGCAGCTGGGACAGTAGGCTTCGGGGGACCCAGTACTTC,CASSWDSRLRGTQYF
TRBV7-3,-,TRBJ2-7,-,TGTGCCAGCAGCTTAACACGGGATGCGGGGGAGCAGTACTTC,CASSLTRDAGEQYF
TRBV27,-,TRBJ1-2,-,TGTGCCAGCAGTTTATCGATTGCGAGTTACTATGGCTACACCTTC,CASSLSIASYYGYTF
TRBV10-3,-,TRBJ2-7,TRBD2,TGTGCCATCAGCTCACTAGCGGGGGGCGGATACGAGCAGTACTTC,CAISSLAGGGYEQYF
TRBV20-1,once,TRBJ2-4,-,TGCAGTGCTAGAGAGGGGAAGGGGCAGGGCATTCAGTACTTC,CSAREGKGQGIQYF
TRBV12-3/TRBV12-4,-,TRBJ1-6,-,TGTGCCAGCAGTTTAGCTGGACGGGTAAATTCACCCCTCCACTTT,CASSLAGRVNSPLHF
TRBV4-3,few,TRBJ2-7,-,TGCGCCAGCAGCCCCGGACGGTACTACGAGCAGTACTTC,CASSPGRYYEQYF
TRBV24-1,few,TRBJ2-3,-,TGTGCCACCAGTGACGAGGGGGGCACGCAGTATTTT,CATSDEGGTQYF
TRBV6-5,-,TRBJ1-5,-,TGTGCCAGCAGTTCCGAATATGGACAGCCCCAGCATTTT,CASSSEYGQPQHF
TRBV9,-,TRBJ1-1,-,TGTGCCAGCAGCGTAGGTCTGGGAGGCACTGAAGCTTTCTTT,CASSVGLGGTEAFF
TRBV7-6,many,TRBJ2-1,TRBD2,TGTGCCAGCAGCTTCACCGGGGGGGGTTACAATGAGCAGTTCTTC,CASSFTGGGYNEQFF
TRBV28,few,TRBJ1-2,-,TGTGCCAGCAGTCCTCACACGTCGGACGACACCTTC,CASSPHTSDDTF
TRBV20-1,-,TRBJ1-5,-,TGCAGTCCTACCTGGGGGCATGTAGTCAATCAGCCCCAGCATTTT,CSPTWGHVVNQPQHF
TRBV2,-,TRBJ2-6,-,TGTGCCAGCGGATTGGCCCTTTCTGGGGCCAACGTCCTGACTTTC,CASGLALSGANVLTF
TRBV25-1,-,TRBJ2-6,-,TGTGCCAGCAGTGCCACTGGTCTAGCTGGGGCCAACGTCCTGACTTTC,CASSATGLAGANVLTF
TRBV11-3,-,TRBJ2-4,TRBD1,TGTGCCAGCAGCTTAAGCCGCGGGACAGGCGAAAACATTCAGTACTTC,CASSLSRGTGENIQYF
TRBV15,-,TRBJ2-3,TRBD2,TGTGCCACCAGCGGCGGGGGGTCGGGAGATACGCAGTATTTT,CATSGGGSGDTQYF
TRBV12-3/TRBV12-4,-,TRBJ2-3,TRBD1,TGTGCCAGCAGTACTCACGGGACAGGAGGAGATACGCAGTATTTT,CASSTHGTGGDTQYF
TRBV28,-,TRBJ2-3,TRBD2,TGTGCCAGCAGCCCTCTGGGACTAGCGGGGAACACAGATACGCAGTATTTT,CASSPLGLAGNTDTQYF
TRBV29-1,-,TRBJ2-5,-,TGCAGCGTTTCCACAGGGTCGAAAGAGACCCAGTACTTC,CSVSTGSKETQYF
TRBV27,-,TRBJ2-1,-,TGTGCCAGCAGTTTTTCTGCTGTCAATGAGCAGTTCTTC,CASSFSAVNEQFF
TRBV15,-,TRBJ1-1,-,TGTGCCACCAGCAGAGATAATGGGCTTACTACCCCTGAAGCTTTCTTT,CATSRDNGLTTPEAFF